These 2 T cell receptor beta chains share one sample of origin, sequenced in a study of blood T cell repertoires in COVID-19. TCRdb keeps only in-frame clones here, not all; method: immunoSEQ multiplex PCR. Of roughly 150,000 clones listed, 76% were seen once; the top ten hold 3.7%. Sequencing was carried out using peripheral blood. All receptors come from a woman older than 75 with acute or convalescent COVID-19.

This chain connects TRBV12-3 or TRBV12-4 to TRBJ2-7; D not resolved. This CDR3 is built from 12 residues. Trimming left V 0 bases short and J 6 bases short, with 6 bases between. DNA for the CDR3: TGTGCCAGCAGTTTAGCGGCAACCGAGCAGTACTTC. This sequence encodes CASSLAATEQYF.

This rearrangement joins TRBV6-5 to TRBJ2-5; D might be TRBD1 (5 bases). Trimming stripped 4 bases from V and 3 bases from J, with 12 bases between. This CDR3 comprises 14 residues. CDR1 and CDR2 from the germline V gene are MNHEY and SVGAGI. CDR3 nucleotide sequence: TGTGCCAGCAGTTCTCCCAGGGAAGAAGAGACCCAGTACTTC. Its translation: CASSSPREEETQYF.